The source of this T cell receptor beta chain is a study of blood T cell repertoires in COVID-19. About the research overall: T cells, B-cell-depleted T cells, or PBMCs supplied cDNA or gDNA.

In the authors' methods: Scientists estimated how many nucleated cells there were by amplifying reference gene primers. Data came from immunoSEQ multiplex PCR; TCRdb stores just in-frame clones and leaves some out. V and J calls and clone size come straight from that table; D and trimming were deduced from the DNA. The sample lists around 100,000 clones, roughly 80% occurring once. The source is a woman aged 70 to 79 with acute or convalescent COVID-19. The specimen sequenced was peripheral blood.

CDR3 loop: CASSPAGGANEKLFF. For the CDR3, the DNA is TGTGCCAGCAGTCCTGCAGGGGGTGCGAATGAAAAACTGTTTTTT. The chain combines TRBV7-9 with TRBJ1-4; 7 nucleotides line up with TRBD1. This CDR3 is built from 15 residues. V trimming: 6 bases; J trimming: 5 bases; junction bases outside the gene matches: 9. Germline CDR1 reads SEHNR; CDR2 reads FQNEAQ (reference sequence).